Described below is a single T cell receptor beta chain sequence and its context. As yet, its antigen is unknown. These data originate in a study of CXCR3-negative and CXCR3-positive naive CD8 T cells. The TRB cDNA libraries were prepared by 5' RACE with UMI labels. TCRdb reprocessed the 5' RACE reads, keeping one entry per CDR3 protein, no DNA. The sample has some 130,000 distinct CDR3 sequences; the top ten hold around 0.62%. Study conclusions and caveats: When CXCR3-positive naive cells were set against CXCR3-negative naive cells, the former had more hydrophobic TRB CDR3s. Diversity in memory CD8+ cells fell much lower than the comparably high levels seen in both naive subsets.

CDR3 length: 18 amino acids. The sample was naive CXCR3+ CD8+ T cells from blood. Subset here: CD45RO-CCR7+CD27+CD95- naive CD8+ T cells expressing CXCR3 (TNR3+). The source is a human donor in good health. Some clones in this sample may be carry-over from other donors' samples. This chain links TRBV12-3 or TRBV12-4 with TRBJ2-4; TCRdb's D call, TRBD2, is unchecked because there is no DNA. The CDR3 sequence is CASSFIAGGLLAKNIQYF.